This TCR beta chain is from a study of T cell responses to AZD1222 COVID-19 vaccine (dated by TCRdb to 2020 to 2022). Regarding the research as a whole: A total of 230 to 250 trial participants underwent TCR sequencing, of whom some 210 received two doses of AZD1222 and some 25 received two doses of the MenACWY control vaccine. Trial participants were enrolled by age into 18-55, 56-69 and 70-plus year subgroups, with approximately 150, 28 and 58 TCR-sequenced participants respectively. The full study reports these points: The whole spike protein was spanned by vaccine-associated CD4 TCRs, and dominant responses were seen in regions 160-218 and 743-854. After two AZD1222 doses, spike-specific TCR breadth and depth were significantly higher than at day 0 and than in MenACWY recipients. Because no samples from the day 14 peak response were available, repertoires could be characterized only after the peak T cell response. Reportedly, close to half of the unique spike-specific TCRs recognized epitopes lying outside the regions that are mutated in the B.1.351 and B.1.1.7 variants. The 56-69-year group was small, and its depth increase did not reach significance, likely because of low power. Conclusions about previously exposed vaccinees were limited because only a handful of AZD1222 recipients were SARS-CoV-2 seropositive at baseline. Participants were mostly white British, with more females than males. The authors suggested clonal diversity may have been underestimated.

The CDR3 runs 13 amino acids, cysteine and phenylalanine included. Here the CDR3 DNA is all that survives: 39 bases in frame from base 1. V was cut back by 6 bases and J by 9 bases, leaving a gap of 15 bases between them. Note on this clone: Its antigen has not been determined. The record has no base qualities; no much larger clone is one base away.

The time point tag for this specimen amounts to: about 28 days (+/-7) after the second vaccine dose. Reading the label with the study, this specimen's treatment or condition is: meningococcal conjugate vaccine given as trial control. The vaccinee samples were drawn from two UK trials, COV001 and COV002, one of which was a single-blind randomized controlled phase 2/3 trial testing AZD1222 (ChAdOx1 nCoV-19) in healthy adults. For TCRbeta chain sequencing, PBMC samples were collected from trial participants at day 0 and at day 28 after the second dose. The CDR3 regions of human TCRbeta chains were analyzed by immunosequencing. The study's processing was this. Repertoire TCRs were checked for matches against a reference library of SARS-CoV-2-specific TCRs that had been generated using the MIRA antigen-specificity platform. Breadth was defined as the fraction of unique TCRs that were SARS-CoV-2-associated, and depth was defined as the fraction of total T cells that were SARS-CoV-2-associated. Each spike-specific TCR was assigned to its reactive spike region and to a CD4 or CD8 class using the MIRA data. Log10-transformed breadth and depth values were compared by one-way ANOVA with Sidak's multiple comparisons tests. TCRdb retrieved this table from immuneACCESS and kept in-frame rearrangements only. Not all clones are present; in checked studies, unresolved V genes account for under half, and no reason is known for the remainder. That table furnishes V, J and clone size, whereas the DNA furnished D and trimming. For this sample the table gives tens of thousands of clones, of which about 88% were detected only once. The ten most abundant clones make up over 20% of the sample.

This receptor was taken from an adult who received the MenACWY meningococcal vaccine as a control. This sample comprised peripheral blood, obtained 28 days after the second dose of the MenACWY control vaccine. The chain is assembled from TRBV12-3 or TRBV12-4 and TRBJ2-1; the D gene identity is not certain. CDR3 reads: CASSRGRWGEQFF. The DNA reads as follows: TGTGCCAGCAGCAGAGGACGGTGGGGTGAGCAGTTCTTC.